This T cell receptor (beta chain) stems from a study of glioma-infiltrating T cells after dendritic cell vaccination. Using immunoSEQ multiplex PCR, the repertoire was profiled, and TCRdb retains in-frame clones only, with some absent. The table shows roughly 100,000 clones, with 75% to 85% occurring only once. The specimen comprised blood, sampled before dendritic cell vaccination. This sequence originates from a human donor with glioblastoma.

The CDR3 DNA follows: TGTGCCAGCAGCTTGTTCAGGGTTGGCGACACTGAAGCTTTCTTT. This gives the protein CASSLFRVGDTEAFF. The rearrangement uses TRBV27 and TRBJ1-1; D perhaps matches TRBD1 (5 bases). CDR3 size: 15 residues. CDR1 is MNHEY, CDR2 SMNVEV, per germline (reference sequence). The V end lost 6 bases, the J end lost 3 bases, and 17 bases lay between the germline ends.